In this sample, the clone carrying this T cell receptor beta chain turned up many times. A single record per CDR3 protein comes from TCRdb applying MiXCR to the 5' RACE reads. In the table there are 150,000 to 200,000 distinct CDR3 sequences, about 7% of which are singletons. The sample comes from a study of T cells after yellow fever vaccination. The CDR3 loop spans 14 amino acids. V was shortened by 9 bases and J by 3 bases, with 17 bases between the two germline ends. Germline V gene data show CDR1 as MDHEN and CDR2 as SYDVKM. The material was CD4+ T cells sorted from PBMCs, obtained about 5 days after the first yellow fever vaccination. The clonotype comes from a man younger than 30 who received the YFV17D yellow fever vaccine. The chain links TRBV28 to TRBJ1-1; possibly TRBD1 for D (5 bases). CDR3: CASYGRGGYTEAFF. As DNA, the CDR3 is TGTGCCAGTTATGGGCGGGGGGGGTACACTGAAGCTTTCTTT. Using reference TRBV28 and TRBJ1-1 for the parts outside the CDR3, the full variable domain is DVKVTQSSRYLVKRTGEKVFLECVQDMDHENMFWYRQDPGLGLRLIYFSYDVKMKEKGDIPEGYSVSREKKERFSLILESASTNQTSMYLCASYGRGGYTEAFFGQGTRLTVV.